Sequencing of this T cell receptor (beta chain) was carried out in a study of T cells in Graves' hyperthyroidism and ophthalmopathy. The overall study: At initial diagnosis, before any treatment had begun, peripheral blood was obtained.

In patients aged 18 to 65, hyperthyroidism was newly diagnosed, with duration under 2 months. PBMCs were obtained from about 10 ml fresh peripheral blood. Authors of the study amplified TCR beta CDR3 regions from RNA transcripts. Using the HTBI primer set, a first-round RT-PCR was run on the TCR CDR3. Via MiXCR, TCRdb re-called the multiplex PCR reads, giving one row per CDR3 protein. The sample contains roughly 300,000 distinct CDR3 sequences, 15% to 20% of which appear only once. The V gene's germline CDR1 is KGHSH and CDR2 LQKENI. This CDR3 is 13 amino acids long. Trimming cost V 3 bases and J 2 bases, with 7 bases left between them. In this sample, this clonotype turned up many times.

Sequenced input: blood. This TCR was sampled from a woman in her 50s with Graves' hyperthyroidism. This chain connects TRBV18 to TRBJ2-5; TRBD1 might be the D (5 bases). The CDR3 nucleotides read TGTGCCAGCTCACCTCGACAGCAAGAGACCCAGTACTTC. Residues: CASSPRQQETQYF.